Listed below are T cell receptor beta chains from one sample, sequenced in a study of blood T cell repertoires in COVID-19. TCRdb keeps only in-frame clones here, not all; method: immunoSEQ multiplex PCR. The repertoire has more than 250,000 clones, roughly 89% of them found once; the top ten carry about 1.5%. Sequencing used PBMCs or T cells enriched from blood (not recorded which). These receptors all come from a woman aged 18-29 years with acute COVID-19. CDR3s include the opening cysteine and the closing phenylalanine or tryptophan. D genes are given only for firm matches. For some rows the clone size is stated as once, few or many, or as a class when expanded; others skip it.

d_gene,v_gene,j_gene,abundance,CDR3nt,CDR3aa
NA,TRBV10-2,TRBJ2-1,NA,TGCGCCAGCAATGGACCGGGATCTAACAATGAGCAGTTCTTC,CASNGPGSNNEQFF
NA,TRBV4-3,TRBJ2-7,NA,TGCGCCACCAGCATAACAGGGTCCTACGAGCAGTACTTC,CATSITGSYEQYF
NA,TRBV7-9,TRBJ2-7,NA,TGTGCCAGCAGCTCCTACCTTTACGAGCAGTACTTC,CASSSYLYEQYF
NA,TRBV7-9,TRBJ1-3,NA,TGTGCCAGCAGCTTACAGGGGACTGGAAACACCATATATTTT,CASSLQGTGNTIYF
TRBD1,TRBV24-1,TRBJ2-1,NA,TGTGCCACCAGTGACCCTAGACAGGGGGCGAGTGAGCAGTTCTTC,CATSDPRQGASEQFF
NA,TRBV2,TRBJ2-1,once,TGTGCCAGCTCATACCTTAGCTCCTACAATGAGCAGTTCTTC,CASSYLSSYNEQFF
NA,TRBV19,TRBJ2-3,NA,TGTGCCAGTAGTATAATCAAACGGGATACGCAGTATTTT,CASSIIKRDTQYF
NA,TRBV28,TRBJ2-7,NA,TGTGCCAGCAGTTTAACTCCCTACGAGCAGTACTTC,CASSLTPYEQYF
TRBD2,TRBV5-1,TRBJ2-1,NA,TGCGCCAGCAGCTTGAGCGGGAGAGACTACAATGAGCAGTTCTTC,CASSLSGRDYNEQFF
TRBD2,TRBV19,TRBJ2-1,NA,TGTGCCAGTAGTATAGGGGGTGGGTTAGCGGGAGGGCCTCGGAATGAGCAGTTCTTC,CASSIGGGLAGGPRNEQFF
NA,TRBV19,TRBJ2-2,NA,TGTGCCAGTAGTTCCCGGACAACCACCGGGGAGCTGTTTTTT,CASSSRTTTGELFF
NA,TRBV18,TRBJ2-7,once,TGTGCCAGCTCGCCGGACGGGGTGGCGTGGGAGCAGTACTTC,CASSPDGVAWEQYF
NA,TRBV7-2,TRBJ2-7,NA,TGTGCCAGCAGCTTAGGGGCTGGCTACGAGCAGTACTTC,CASSLGAGYEQYF
TRBD2,TRBV7-2,TRBJ2-5,NA,TGTGCCAGCAGCTTAGCCCGGACTAGAGGGGAGACCCAGTACTTC,CASSLARTRGETQYF
NA,TRBV28,TRBJ1-3,NA,TGTGCCAGCAGTTTACTTGACAGCTCTGGAAACACCATATATTTT,CASSLLDSSGNTIYF